This TCR beta chain was profiled in a study of blood T cell repertoires in COVID-19. About the research overall: Nucleic acid was either cDNA or gDNA, and it came from T cells, B-cell-depleted T cells, or PBMCs.

As regards this clone: The same CDR3 also results from other DNA sequences found in this sample.

The CDR3 is 11 residues long. Germline lookup yields CDR1 SEHNR and CDR2 FQNEAQ (reference sequence). The V end lost 6 bases, the J end lost 2 bases, and 5 bases lay between the germline ends. Some clones are missing from TCRdb's copy, which holds only in-frame ones; the method was immunoSEQ multiplex PCR. This sample has 360,000 or so clones, with roughly 90% found just once. The chain carries TRBV7-9 and TRBJ2-7; D gene ambiguous. This clonotype was obtained from a woman under 40 who had recovered from COVID-19. Specimen: PBMCs or T cells enriched from blood (not recorded which). The CDR3 sequence is CASSFTYEQYF. The CDR3 DNA is TGTGCCAGCAGTTTTACCTACGAGCAGTACTTC.